A single sample is the source of the 17 T cell receptor beta chains below, sequenced in a study of T cells after posttransplantation cyclophosphamide. The data were produced by immunoSEQ multiplex PCR, yet TCRdb's version contains in-frame clones alone and is incomplete. The repertoire includes about 17,000 clones, more than 80% of them detected once, and about 3% sits in the top ten. Control samples came 1 year after myeloablative marrow transplants with methotrexate plus calcineurin inhibitor. The sequencing used PBMCs, collected 410 to 450 days after allogeneic stem cell transplant with calcineurin inhibitor and methotrexate. These receptors originate from a young adult male patient who received an allogeneic stem cell transplant from an unrelated donor, was CMV-positive, and had acute and chronic GVHD. Some T cells may be supplied by the graft donor.

The rearrangement links TRBV7-9 to TRBJ2-2; D is perhaps TRBD1 (6 bases). Germline loops: CDR1 SEHNR, CDR2 FQNEAQ (reference sequence). This CDR3 has 15 residues. V was trimmed by 3 bases and J by 4 bases, leaving 12 bases between them. CDR3 sequence (DNA): TGTGCCAGCAGCTTCAGGGGATCGAGCACCGGGGAGCTGTTTTTT. The encoded protein is CASSFRGSSTGELFF.

The CDR3 loop reads CASRGGGGRPGELFF. CDR3 coding DNA: TGCGCCAGCAGGGGGGGCGGGGGGCGCCCCGGGGAGCTGTTTTTT. The chain carries TRBV4-1 and TRBJ2-2, with 8 bases fitting TRBD2. J gave up 6 bases and V 6 bases, and 9 bases lay outside the gene matches. CDR3 length: 15 amino acids. CDR1 MGHRA and CDR2 YSYEKL come from the germline V gene.

The rearrangement uses TRBV7-7 and TRBJ2-1; a weak D match, TRBD2 (6 bases). Deletions cut 1 base from V and 0 bases from J, with 7 bases between. The germline V gene encodes CDR1 SSHAT and CDR2 FNYEAQ (reference sequence). This CDR3 is built from 15 residues. As DNA, the CDR3 is TGTGCCAGCAGCTTAGACGGGAGCTCCTACAATGAGCAGTTCTTC. Encoded protein: CASSLDGSSYNEQFF.

The J gene is TRBJ2-1, the V gene TRBV7-3; TRBD2 aligns across 9 bases. The germline gives CDR1 SGHTA, CDR2 FQGTGA. CDR3 length: 15 residues. V shed 5 bases, J shed 5 bases, and the junction held 7 bases outside the gene matches. CDR3 coding DNA: TGTGCCAGCAGCCTGAGCGGGAGGAACAACAATGAGCAGTTCTTC. The encoded protein is CASSLSGRNNNEQFF.

The chain carries TRBV9 and TRBJ1-2, with TRBD1 identical over 9 bases. Germline values: CDR1 SGDLS, CDR2 YYNGEE. V was clipped by 3 bases and J by 5 bases; unmatched bases: 11. The CDR3 has 16 amino acids. As DNA, the CDR3 is TGTGCCAGCAGCGCGTTGACGGGACAGGGCGCATATGGCTACACCTTC. Protein product: CASSALTGQGAYGYTF. The variable domain in full, with the rest retrieved from reference TRBV9 and TRBJ1-2, is DSGVTQTPKHLITATGQRVTLRCSPRSGDLSVYWYQQSLDQGLQFLIQYYNGEERAKGNILERFSAQQFPDLHSELNLSSLELGDSALYFCASSALTGQGAYGYTFGSGTRLTVV.

The chain has TRBV7-2 and TRBJ2-1; 7 positions agree with TRBD1. Germline V gene data show CDR1 as SGHTA and CDR2 as FQGNSA. V gave up 4 bases and J gave up 10 bases; unmatched junction bases: 10. The CDR3 totals 14 residues. CDR3 in DNA: TGTGCCAGCAGCTCAACGACAGGGCAAGCCGAGCAGTTCTTC. Amino acid sequence: CASSSTTGQAEQFF.

V usage is TRBV19 and J usage is TRBJ2-1, with a possible D match to TRBD2 (6 bases). Germline V lookup: CDR1 LNHDA, CDR2 SQIVND (reference sequence). The CDR3 runs to 19 residues. V dropped 6 bases and J dropped 0 bases, with 24 bases sitting between them. CDR3 sequence reads: CASSRRWAPSESSYNEQFF. For the CDR3, the DNA is TGTGCCAGTAGCCGACGCTGGGCCCCTAGCGAGAGCTCCTACAATGAGCAGTTCTTC. Variable domain in full (rest from reference TRBV19 and TRBJ2-1): DGGITQSPKYLFRKEGQNVTLSCEQNLNHDAMYWYRQDPGQGLRLIYYSQIVNDFQKGDIAEGYSVSREKKESFPLTVTSAQKNPTAFYLCASSRRWAPSESSYNEQFFGPGTRLTVL.

The chain joins TRBV2 to TRBJ2-7; D uncertain. Germline V gene lookup returns CDR1 SNHLY and CDR2 FYNNEI. V was shortened by 7 bases and J by 0 bases, with 7 bases between the two germline ends. The CDR3 length is 12 residues. CDR3 sequence: CASILSSYEQYF. In DNA form, the CDR3 reads TGTGCCAGCATCCTCAGCTCCTACGAGCAGTACTTC.

This chain links TRBV28 with TRBJ1-5; 8 bases match TRBD1. There are 14 residues in the CDR3. Germline V gene data show CDR1 as MDHEN and CDR2 as SYDVKM. V lost 6 bases and J lost 6; bases outside the gene matches: 7. CDR3 DNA sequence: TGTGCCAGCAGAGCTAGACAGGGGACTCAGCCCCAGCATTTT. Protein: CASRARQGTQPQHF.

This clone appeared a single time. The CDR3 nucleotides are TGTGCCAGCGGACAGGGCGGAGAGACCCAGTACTTC. Translated: CASGQGGETQYF. This chain joins TRBV6-5 and TRBJ2-5, with 8 bases fitting TRBD1. The CDR3 contains 12 residues. Losses at the gene ends were 8 bases for V and 4 bases for J; bases not matched to a gene: 3. In germline, CDR1 is MNHEY, CDR2 SVGAGI.

V and J are TRBV28 and TRBJ2-7; D ambiguous. Between the trimmed V and J ends, which lost 4 bases and 2 bases, there was a span of 6 bases. The CDR3 is 12 residues long. From germline, CDR1 is MDHEN and CDR2 SYDVKM. The CDR3 protein is CASSSSTYEQYF. The CDR3 coding sequence is TGTGCCAGCAGTTCATCTACCTACGAGCAGTACTTC.

This clone has a single count. The rearrangement links TRBV4-2 to TRBJ2-7; D remains ambiguous. Per germline, CDR1 LGHNA and CDR2 YNFKEQ. This CDR3 comprises 11 residues. The V end was cut by 2 bases, the J end by 6 bases, with 5 bases between. The CDR3 bases are TGTGCCAGCAGCCAATCGTCCGAGCAGTACTTC. Translating gives CASSQSSEQYF.

The gene calls are TRBV5-6 and TRBJ1-2; possible D gene TRBD1, 6 bases. V was pared by 2 bases and J by 8 bases, with 13 bases between. CDR1 and CDR2 from the germline V gene are SGHDT and YYEEEE. This CDR3 has 13 residues. The CDR3 sequence: CASSLGGAWGYTF. For the CDR3, the DNA is TGTGCCAGCAGCTTAGGGGGGGCCTGGGGCTACACCTTC.

In nucleotides, the CDR3 is TGTGCCAGCAGCTGGGGCTGGAACACTGAAGCTTTCTTT. Its protein product is CASSWGWNTEAFF. The J gene is TRBJ1-1, the V gene TRBV7-8; D perhaps matches TRBD1 (5 bases). The length of the CDR3 is 13 residues. The germline V gene has CDR1 SGHVS and CDR2 FQNEAQ. V was shortened by 4 bases and J by 1 base, with 7 bases between the two germline ends.

This chain uses TRBV18 with TRBJ2-3, with 12 bases identical to TRBD1. The length of the CDR3 is 17 residues. CDR1 is KGHSH and CDR2 is LQKENI in the germline V gene. Trimming at V came to 6 bases and at J to 5 bases, leaving 12 bases not matched to a gene. The CDR3 DNA reads TGTGCCAGCTCGCAAAACACCGGGACAGGGGGCAGAGATACGCAGTATTTT. It codes for CASSQNTGTGGRDTQYF.

The rearrangement links TRBV4-3 to TRBJ2-3; the match to TRBD2 covers 12 bases. With V trimmed by 3 bases and J by 5 bases, 6 bases remained unmatched. The CDR3 is 16 residues long. Per germline, CDR1 LGHNA and CDR2 YSLEER. CDR3 sequence: CASSHQLAGGKDTQYF. CDR3 DNA: TGCGCCAGCAGCCATCAACTAGCGGGGGGAAAAGATACGCAGTATTTT.

The V call is TRBV5-1, the J call TRBJ2-3; 12 bases map to TRBD2. The J segment lost 1 base and the V segment lost 5 bases, leaving 2 bases of the junction unmatched. Germline V CDR1 and CDR2: SGHRS, YFSETQ. The CDR3 consists of 15 residues. The CDR3 loop reads CASSPSGGGTDTQYF. In DNA, the CDR3 is TGCGCCAGCAGTCCTAGCGGGGGGGGCACAGATACGCAGTATTTT.